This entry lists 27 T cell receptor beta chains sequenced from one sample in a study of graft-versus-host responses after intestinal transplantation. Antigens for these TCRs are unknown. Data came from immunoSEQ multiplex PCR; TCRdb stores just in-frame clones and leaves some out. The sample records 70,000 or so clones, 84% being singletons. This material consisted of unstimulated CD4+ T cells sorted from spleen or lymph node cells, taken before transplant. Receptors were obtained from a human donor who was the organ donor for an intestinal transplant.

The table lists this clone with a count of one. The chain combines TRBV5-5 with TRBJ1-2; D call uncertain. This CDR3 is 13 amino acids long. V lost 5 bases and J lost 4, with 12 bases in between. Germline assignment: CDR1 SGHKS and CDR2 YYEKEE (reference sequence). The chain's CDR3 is CASSPLGSYGYTF. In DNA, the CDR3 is TGTGCCAGCAGTCCTTTAGGGAGCTATGGCTACACCTTC. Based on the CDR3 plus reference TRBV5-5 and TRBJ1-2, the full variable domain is DAGVTQSPTHLIKTRGQQVTLRCSPISGHKSVSWYQQVLGQGPQFIFQYYEKEERGRGNFPDRFSARQFPNYSSELNVNALLLGDSALYLCASSPLGSYGYTFGSGTRLTVV.

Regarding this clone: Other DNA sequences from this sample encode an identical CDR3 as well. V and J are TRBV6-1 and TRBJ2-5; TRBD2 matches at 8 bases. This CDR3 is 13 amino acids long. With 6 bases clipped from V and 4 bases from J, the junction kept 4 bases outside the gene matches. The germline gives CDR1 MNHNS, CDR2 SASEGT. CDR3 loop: CASSGGAGETQYF. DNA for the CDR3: TGTGCCAGCAGCGGGGGGGCCGGAGAGACCCAGTACTTC.

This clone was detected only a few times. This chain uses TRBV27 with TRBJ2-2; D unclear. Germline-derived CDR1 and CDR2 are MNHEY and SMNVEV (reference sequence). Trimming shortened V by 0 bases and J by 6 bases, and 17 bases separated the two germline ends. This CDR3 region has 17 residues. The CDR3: CASSLSVESLVPGELFF. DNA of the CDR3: TGTGCCAGCAGTTTATCGGTAGAAAGTCTGGTCCCCGGGGAGCTGTTTTTT.

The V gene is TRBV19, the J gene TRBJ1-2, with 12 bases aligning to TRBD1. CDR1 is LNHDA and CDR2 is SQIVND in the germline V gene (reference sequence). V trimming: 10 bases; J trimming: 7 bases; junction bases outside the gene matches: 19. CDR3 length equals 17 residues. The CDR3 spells CATNQAGQGARNSGYTF. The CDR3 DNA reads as TGTGCCACCAACCAAGCGGGACAGGGGGCGCGGAATTCTGGCTACACCTTC.

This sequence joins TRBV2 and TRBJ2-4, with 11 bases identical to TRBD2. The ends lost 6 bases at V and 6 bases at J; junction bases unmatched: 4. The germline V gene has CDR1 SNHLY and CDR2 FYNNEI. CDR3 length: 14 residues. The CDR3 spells CASSLAGGGNIQYF. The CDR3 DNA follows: TGTGCCAGCAGCTTAGCGGGGGGGGGAAACATTCAGTACTTC.

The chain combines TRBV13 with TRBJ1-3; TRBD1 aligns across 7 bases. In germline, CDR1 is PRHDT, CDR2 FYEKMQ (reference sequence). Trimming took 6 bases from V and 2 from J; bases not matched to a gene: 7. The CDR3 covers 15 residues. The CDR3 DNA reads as TGTGCCAGCAGAACTTCCCAGGGGGCTGGAAACACCATATATTTT. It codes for CASRTSQGAGNTIYF.

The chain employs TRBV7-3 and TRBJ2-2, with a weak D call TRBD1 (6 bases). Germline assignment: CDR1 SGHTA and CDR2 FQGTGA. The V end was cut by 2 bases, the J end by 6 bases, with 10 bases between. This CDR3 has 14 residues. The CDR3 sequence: CASSLYRESGELFF. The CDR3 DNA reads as TGTGCCAGCAGCTTATACAGGGAATCCGGGGAGCTGTTTTTT.

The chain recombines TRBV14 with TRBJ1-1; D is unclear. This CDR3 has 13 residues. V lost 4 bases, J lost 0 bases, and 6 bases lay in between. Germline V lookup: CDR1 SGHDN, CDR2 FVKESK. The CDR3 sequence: CASSRVMNTEAFF. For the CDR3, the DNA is TGTGCCAGCAGCCGCGTCATGAACACTGAAGCTTTCTTT.

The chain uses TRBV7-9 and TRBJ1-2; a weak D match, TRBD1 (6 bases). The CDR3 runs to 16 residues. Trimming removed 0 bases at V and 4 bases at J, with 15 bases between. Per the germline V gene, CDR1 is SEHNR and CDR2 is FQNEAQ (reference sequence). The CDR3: CASSLAGGPLGYGYTF. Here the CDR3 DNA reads TGTGCCAGCAGCTTAGCGGGGGGGCCGCTAGGCTATGGCTACACCTTC.

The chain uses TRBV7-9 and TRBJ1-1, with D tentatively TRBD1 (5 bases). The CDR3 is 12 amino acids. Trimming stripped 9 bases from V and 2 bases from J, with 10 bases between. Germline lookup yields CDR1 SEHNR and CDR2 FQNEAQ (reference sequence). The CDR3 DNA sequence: TGTGCCAGTAGGGACTCAAACACTGAAGCTTTCTTT. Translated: CASRDSNTEAFF. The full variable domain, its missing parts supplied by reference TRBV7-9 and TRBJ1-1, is DTGVSQNPRHKITKRGQNVTFRCDPISEHNRLYWYRQTLGQGPEFLTYFQNEAQLEKSRLLSDRFSAERPKGSFSTLEIQRTEQGDSAMYLCASRDSNTEAFFGQGTRLTVV.

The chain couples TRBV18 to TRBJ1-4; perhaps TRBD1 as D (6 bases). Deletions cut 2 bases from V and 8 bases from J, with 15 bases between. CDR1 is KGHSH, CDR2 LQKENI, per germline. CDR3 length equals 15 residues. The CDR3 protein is CASSPFGNRDEKLFF. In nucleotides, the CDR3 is TGTGCCAGCTCACCATTCGGTAACAGGGACGAAAAACTGTTTTTT.

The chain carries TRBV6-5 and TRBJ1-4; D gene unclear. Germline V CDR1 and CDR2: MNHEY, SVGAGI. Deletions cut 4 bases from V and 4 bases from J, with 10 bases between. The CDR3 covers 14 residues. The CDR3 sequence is CASSWGGNNEKLFF. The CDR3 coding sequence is TGTGCCAGCAGTTGGGGAGGTAATAATGAAAAACTGTTTTTT.

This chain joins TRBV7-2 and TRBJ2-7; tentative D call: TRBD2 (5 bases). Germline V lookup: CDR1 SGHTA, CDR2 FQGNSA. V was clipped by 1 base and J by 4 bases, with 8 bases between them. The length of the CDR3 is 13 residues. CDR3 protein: CASSLVGGYEQYV. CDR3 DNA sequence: TGTGCCAGCAGCTTAGTAGGCGGGTACGAGCAGTACGTC.

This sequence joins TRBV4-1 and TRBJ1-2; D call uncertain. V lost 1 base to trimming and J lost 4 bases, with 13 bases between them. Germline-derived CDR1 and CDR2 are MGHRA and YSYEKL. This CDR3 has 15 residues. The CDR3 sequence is CASSQVYTELYGYTF. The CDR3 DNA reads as TGCGCCAGCAGCCAAGTCTACACAGAACTCTATGGCTACACCTTC.

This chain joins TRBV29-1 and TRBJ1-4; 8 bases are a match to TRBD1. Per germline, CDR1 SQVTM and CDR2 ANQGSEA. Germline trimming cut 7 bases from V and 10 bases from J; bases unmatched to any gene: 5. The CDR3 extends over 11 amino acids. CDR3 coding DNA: TGCAGCGCAACAGGGGGGGGAAAACTGTTTTTT. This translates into CSATGGGKLFF.

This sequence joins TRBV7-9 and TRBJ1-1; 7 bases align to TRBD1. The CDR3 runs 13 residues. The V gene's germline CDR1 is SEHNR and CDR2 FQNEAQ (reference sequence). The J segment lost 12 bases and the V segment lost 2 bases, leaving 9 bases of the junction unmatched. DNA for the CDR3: TGTGCCAGCAGCTTAATGGAAGGACAGGAATCTTTCTTT. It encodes CASSLMEGQESFF.

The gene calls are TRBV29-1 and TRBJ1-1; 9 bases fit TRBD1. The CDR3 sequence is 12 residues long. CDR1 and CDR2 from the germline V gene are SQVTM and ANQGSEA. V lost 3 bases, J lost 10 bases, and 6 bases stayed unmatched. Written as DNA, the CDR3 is TGCAGCGTTGAGGTTTTGACAGGGGGAGCTTTCTTT. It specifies CSVEVLTGGAFF.

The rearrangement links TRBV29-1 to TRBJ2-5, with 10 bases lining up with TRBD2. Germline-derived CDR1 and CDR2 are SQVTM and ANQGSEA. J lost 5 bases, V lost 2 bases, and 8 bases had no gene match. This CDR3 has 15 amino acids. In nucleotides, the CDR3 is TGCAGCGTTGAACTGGGACTAGCGCTGAGGGAGACCCAGTACTTC. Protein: CSVELGLALRETQYF.

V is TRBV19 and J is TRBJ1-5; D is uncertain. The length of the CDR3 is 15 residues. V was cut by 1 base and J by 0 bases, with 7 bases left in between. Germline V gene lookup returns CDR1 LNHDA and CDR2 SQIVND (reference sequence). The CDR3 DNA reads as TGTGCCAGTAGTATAGCAGCGGATAGCAATCAGCCCCAGCATTTT. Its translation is CASSIAADSNQPQHF.

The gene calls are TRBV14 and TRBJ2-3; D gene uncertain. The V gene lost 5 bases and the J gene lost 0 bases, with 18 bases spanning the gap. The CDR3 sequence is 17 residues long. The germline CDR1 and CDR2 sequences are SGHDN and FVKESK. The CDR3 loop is CASSSYTDITSTDTQYF. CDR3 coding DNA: TGTGCCAGCAGCTCATATACCGACATAACTAGCACAGATACGCAGTATTTT.

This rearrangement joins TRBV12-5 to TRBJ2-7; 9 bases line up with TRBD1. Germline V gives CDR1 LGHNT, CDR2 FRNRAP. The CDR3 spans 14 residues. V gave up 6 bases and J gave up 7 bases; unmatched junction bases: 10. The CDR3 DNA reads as TGTGCTAGTGGCCCGAGACAGGGGGTGGATGAGCAGTACGTC. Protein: CASGPRQGVDEQYV.

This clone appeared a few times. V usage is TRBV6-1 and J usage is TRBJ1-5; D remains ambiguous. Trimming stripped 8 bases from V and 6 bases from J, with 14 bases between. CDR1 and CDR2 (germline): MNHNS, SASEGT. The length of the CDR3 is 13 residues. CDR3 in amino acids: CASSAVQGQPQHF. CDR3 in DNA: TGTGCCAGCTCTGCGGTCCAAGGTCAGCCCCAGCATTTT.

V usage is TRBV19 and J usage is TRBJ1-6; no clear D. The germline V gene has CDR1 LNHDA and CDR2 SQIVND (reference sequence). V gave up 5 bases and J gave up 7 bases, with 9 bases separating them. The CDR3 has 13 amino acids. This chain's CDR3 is CASSWLENSPLHF. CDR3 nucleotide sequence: TGTGCCAGTAGTTGGCTAGAGAATTCACCCCTCCACTTT.

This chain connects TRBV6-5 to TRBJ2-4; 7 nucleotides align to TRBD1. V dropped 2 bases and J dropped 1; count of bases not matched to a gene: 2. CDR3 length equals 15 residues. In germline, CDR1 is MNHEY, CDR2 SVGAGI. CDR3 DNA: TGTGCCAGCAGTTACCGGGGACAGGCCAAAAACATTCAGTACTTC. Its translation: CASSYRGQAKNIQYF.

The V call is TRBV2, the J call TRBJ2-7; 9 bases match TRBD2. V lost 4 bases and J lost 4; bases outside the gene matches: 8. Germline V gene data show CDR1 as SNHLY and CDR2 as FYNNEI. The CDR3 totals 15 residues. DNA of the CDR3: TGTGCCAGCAGTGTCGGGCGGGGGGGCCGGTACGAGCAGTACGTC. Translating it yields CASSVGRGGRYEQYV.

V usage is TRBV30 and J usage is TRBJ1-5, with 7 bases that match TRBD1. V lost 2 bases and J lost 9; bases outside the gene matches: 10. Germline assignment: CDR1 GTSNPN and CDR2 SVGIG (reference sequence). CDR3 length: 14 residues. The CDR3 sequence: CAWSPSGQPMPQHF. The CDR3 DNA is TGTGCCTGGAGTCCCTCGGGACAGCCAATGCCCCAGCATTTT.

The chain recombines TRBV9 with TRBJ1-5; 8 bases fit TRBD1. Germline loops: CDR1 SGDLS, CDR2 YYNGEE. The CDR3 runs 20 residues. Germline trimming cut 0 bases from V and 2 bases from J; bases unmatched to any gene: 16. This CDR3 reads CASSVALPEQGAGGNQPQHF. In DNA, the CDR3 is TGTGCCAGCAGCGTAGCGTTGCCAGAGCAGGGGGCGGGTGGCAATCAGCCCCAGCATTTT.